This TCR beta chain came from a study of pediatric ulcerative colitis. Clones were sequenced by immunoSEQ multiplex PCR, and TCRdb holds only the in-frame ones, with some missing. The data show tens of thousands of clones, with 55% to 85% seen just once and 0.74% held by the top ten. Worth noting for this clone: Its antigen is still unknown.

The CDR3 consists of 15 residues. Germline CDR1 is MNHEY and CDR2 is SVGAGI. Trimming took 6 bases from V and 1 from J, leaving 10 bases between them. Study results and caveats: Repertoires came from total lymphocyte DNA, not specific subsets. Blood-rectal clonal overlap within each person was significantly higher in ulcerative colitis patients than controls.

During colonoscopy, one to two rectal pinch biopsies were collected. The sequenced material came from gut tissue. The clonotype was recovered from a boy younger than 18 with moderate ulcerative colitis. The chain carries TRBV6-5 and TRBJ2-6; no firm D call. This chain's CDR3 is CASSSGLSGANVLTF. The DNA of the CDR3 is TGTGCCAGCAGCTCTGGGCTATCTGGGGCCAACGTCCTGACTTTC.